This entry lists 14 T cell receptor beta chains sequenced from one sample in a study of blood T cells in healthy people across ages. A second PCR, run for roughly 6 to 11 cycles, used a sample-barcoded 5' primer plus a J-beta primer mix. TCRdb analysed the 5' RACE reads with MiXCR anew, one entry per CDR3 protein. The top ten clones hold 23% of a sample with 1.5 million to 2 million distinct CDR3 sequences, roughly 43% of them seen once. Sequenced sample: blood. All receptors derive from a human donor in good health.

Note on this clonotype: The CDR3 ends on some other residue instead of the conserved phenylalanine or tryptophan, so this is likely a read error. V is TRBV10-3 and J is TRBJ2-7; perhaps TRBD2 as D (5 bases). The J call is in doubt because the DNA end fits TRBJ2-5 better. This CDR3 is 13 amino acids long. CDR1 and CDR2 (germline): ENHRY, SYGVKD. The CDR3 sequence is CAISERTYETQYC. The CDR3 DNA sequence: TGTGCCATCAGTGAGAGGACTTACGAGACCCAGTACTGC.

The chain employs TRBV25-1 and TRBJ2-7, with D uncertain. This CDR3 contains 15 residues. Trimming left V 4 bases short and J 2 bases short, with 15 bases between. In germline, CDR1 is MGHDK, CDR2 SYGVNS. The CDR3: CASSGPGPKPYEQYF. CDR3 in DNA: TGTGCCAGCAGTGGACCGGGCCCCAAACCCTACGAGCAGTACTTC.

This clonotype was counted only a few times. This sequence joins TRBV7-2 and TRBJ2-6; D is unresolved. Germline assignment: CDR1 SGHTA and CDR2 FQGNSA. Trimming stripped 11 bases from V and 1 base from J, with 12 bases between. The CDR3 loop spans 14 amino acids. CDR3 sequence reads: CADDAGSGANVLTF. The DNA for the CDR3 is TGTGCCGACGACGCCGGGTCTGGGGCCAACGTCCTGACTTTC.

This clonotype was observed at least ten times. This rearrangement joins TRBV7-2 to TRBJ2-6; D is unclear. Germline loops: CDR1 SGHTA, CDR2 FQGNSA. V was pared by 2 bases and J by 2 bases, with 7 bases between. The CDR3 loop spans 15 amino acids. The CDR3 region is CASSLSGTGANVLTF. The CDR3 DNA reads as TGTGCCAGCAGCTTATCAGGAACTGGGGCCAACGTCCTGACTTTC.

This CDR3 reads CASSQSGGAGETQYF. The CDR3 DNA reads as TGCGCCAGCAGCCAAAGCGGGGGGGCGGGAGAGACCCAGTACTTC. The chain couples TRBV4-3 to TRBJ2-7, with 10 bases lining up with TRBD2. The end of the DNA is better explained by TRBJ2-5, so the J call may be wrong. This CDR3 is 15 amino acids long. Germline CDR1 is LGHNA and CDR2 is YSLEER.

This rearrangement joins TRBV5-1 to TRBJ2-5; TRBD2 agrees at 13 bases. Germline V CDR1 and CDR2: SGHRS, YFSETQ. The CDR3 loop spans 16 amino acids. V lost 0 bases, J lost 5 bases, and 4 bases stayed unmatched. The CDR3 nucleotides read TGCGCCAGCAGCTTGGCCGGACTAGCGGGGGAGGAGACCCAGTACTTC. Encoded protein: CASSLAGLAGEETQYF.

The chain combines TRBV7-2 with TRBJ2-1; D perhaps matches TRBD2 (5 bases). This CDR3 contains 16 residues. Germline CDR1 and CDR2: SGHTA and FQGNSA. V lost 7 bases and J lost 2, with 18 bases in between. The CDR3 loop reads CASTKNGVITYNEQFF. For the CDR3, the DNA is TGTGCCAGCACCAAAAACGGGGTCATAACCTACAATGAGCAGTTCTTC. Full variable domain (remainder filled in from reference TRBV7-2 and TRBJ2-1): GAGVSQSPSNKVTEKGKDVELRCDPISGHTALYWYRQSLGQGLEFLIYFQGNSAPDKSGLPSDRFSAERTGGSVSTLTIQRTQQEDSAVYLCASTKNGVITYNEQFFGPGTRLTVL.

The chain joins TRBV20-1 to TRBJ2-1, with 10 bases that match TRBD2. V lost 6 bases and J lost 4; bases outside the gene matches: 6. The CDR3 is 14 amino acids. Germline V lookup: CDR1 DFQATT, CDR2 SNEGSKA (reference sequence). The CDR3 coding sequence is TGCAGTGCACCCGTAGCGGGGGGATACAATGAGCAGTTCTTC. As protein: CSAPVAGGYNEQFF.

The chain has TRBV2 and TRBJ2-5; 10 bases agree with TRBD1. Germline V gives CDR1 SNHLY, CDR2 FYNNEI. The CDR3 is 12 amino acids. V lost 7 bases, J lost 7 bases, and 3 bases stayed unmatched. The CDR3 DNA reads TGTGCCAGCACCGGACAGGGGGGGACCCAGTACTTC. Its translation is CASTGQGGTQYF.

This clonotype was recorded a few times. This chain links TRBV20-1 with TRBJ2-5, with TRBD1 identical over 8 bases. Unmatched junction bases numbered 12, after V lost 0 bases and J lost 6 bases. Germline loops: CDR1 DFQATT, CDR2 SNEGSKA (reference sequence). The CDR3 loop spans 16 amino acids. CDR3 region: CSARDFRTGRGKTQYF. The DNA of the CDR3 is TGCAGTGCTAGAGATTTTAGGACAGGGAGAGGAAAGACCCAGTACTTC.

This clonotype was observed a few times. The chain links TRBV2 to TRBJ2-5; D unresolved. With 6 bases removed from V and 5 bases from J, the gap between germline ends came to 13 bases. CDR1 is SNHLY and CDR2 is FYNNEI in the germline V gene. The CDR3 extends over 13 amino acids. The CDR3 loop reads CASRTGPTETQYF. The CDR3 coding sequence is TGTGCCAGCAGGACCGGACCGACGGAGACCCAGTACTTC.

DNA of the CDR3: TGTGCCAGCAGCCCAGACAGATTCTCAAGGGATGGCTACACCTTC. Protein product: CASSPDRFSRDGYTF. The chain has TRBV7-8 and TRBJ1-2, with TRBD1 as a possible D gene (5 bases). Trimming left V 5 bases short and J 6 bases short, with 19 bases between. The CDR3 is 15 amino acids. Germline lookup yields CDR1 SGHVS and CDR2 FQNEAQ.

The chain carries TRBV13 and TRBJ1-2; 12 bases map to TRBD1. The CDR3 totals 14 residues. The germline CDR1 and CDR2 sequences are PRHDT and FYEKMQ (reference sequence). Unmatched junction bases numbered 7, after V lost 4 bases and J lost 10 bases. The CDR3, as DNA: TGTGCCAGCAGCTGGGGACAGGGGGCGCATGACTACACCTTC. Residues: CASSWGQGAHDYTF.

This clonotype was recorded a few times. The J gene is TRBJ1-6, the V gene TRBV27, with D perhaps TRBD1 (5 bases). Trimming took off 4 bases at V and 11 bases at J, with 15 bases between the two ends. CDR1 is MNHEY, CDR2 SMNVEV, per germline (reference sequence). The length of the CDR3 is 14 residues. DNA for the CDR3: TGTGCCAGCAGTTCGCCAGGGCTTTTTACACCCCTCCACTTT. It specifies CASSSPGLFTPLHF.